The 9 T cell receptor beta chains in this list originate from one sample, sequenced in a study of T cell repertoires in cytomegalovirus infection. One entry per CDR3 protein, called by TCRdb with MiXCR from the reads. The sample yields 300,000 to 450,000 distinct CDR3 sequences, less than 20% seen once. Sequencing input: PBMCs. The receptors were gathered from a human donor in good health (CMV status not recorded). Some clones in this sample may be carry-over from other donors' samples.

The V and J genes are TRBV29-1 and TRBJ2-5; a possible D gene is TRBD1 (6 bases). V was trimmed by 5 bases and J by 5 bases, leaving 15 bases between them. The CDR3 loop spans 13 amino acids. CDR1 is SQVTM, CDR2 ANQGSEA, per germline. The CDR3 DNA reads TGCAGCGTTACCAGGGGTTTGGAGGAGACCCAGTACTTC. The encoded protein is CSVTRGLEETQYF.

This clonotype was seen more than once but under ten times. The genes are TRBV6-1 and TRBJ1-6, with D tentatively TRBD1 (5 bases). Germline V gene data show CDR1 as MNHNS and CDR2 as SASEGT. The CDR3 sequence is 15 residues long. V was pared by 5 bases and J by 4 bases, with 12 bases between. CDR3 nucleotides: TGTGCCAGCAGTCCGGGGCTCGGGTATAATTCACCCCTCCACTTT. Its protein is CASSPGLGYNSPLHF.

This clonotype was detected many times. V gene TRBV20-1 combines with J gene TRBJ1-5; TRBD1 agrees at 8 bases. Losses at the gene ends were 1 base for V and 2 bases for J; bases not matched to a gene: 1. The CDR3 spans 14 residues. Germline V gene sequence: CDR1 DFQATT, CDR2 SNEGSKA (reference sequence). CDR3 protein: CSARVGQGNQPQHF. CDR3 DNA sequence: TGCAGTGCTAGAGTGGGACAGGGCAATCAGCCCCAGCATTTT.

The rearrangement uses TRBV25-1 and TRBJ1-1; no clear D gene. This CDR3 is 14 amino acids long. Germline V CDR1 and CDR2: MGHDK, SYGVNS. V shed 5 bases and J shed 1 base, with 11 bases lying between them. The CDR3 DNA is TGTGCCAGCAGTATGTGGACGGGGAACACTGAAGCTTTCTTT. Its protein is CASSMWTGNTEAFF.

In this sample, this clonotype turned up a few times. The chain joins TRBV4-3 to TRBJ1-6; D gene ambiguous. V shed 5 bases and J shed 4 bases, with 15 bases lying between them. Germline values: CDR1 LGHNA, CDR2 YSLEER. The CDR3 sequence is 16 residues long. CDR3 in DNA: TGCGCCAGCAGCACCCGGAGGACGGGTTATAATTCACCCCTCCACTTT. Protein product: CASSTRRTGYNSPLHF.

CDR3 sequence: CACNNYPRTGGETQYF. CDR3 sequence (DNA): TGTGCCTGCAACAACTACCCGAGGACAGGGGGAGAGACCCAGTACTTC. The chain is built from TRBV30 and TRBJ2-5; TRBD1 matches 10 bases. This CDR3 has 16 amino acids. The J segment lost 4 bases and the V segment lost 6 bases, leaving 14 bases of the junction unmatched. CDR1 and CDR2 (germline): GTSNPN, SVGIG (reference sequence).

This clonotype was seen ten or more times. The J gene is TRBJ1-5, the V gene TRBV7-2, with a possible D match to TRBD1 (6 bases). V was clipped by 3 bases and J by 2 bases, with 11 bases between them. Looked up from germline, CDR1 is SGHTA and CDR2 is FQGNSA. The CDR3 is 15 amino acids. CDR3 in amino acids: CASSLVRQGNQPQHF. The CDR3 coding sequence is TGTGCCAGCAGCTTGGTACGACAGGGCAATCAGCCCCAGCATTTT.

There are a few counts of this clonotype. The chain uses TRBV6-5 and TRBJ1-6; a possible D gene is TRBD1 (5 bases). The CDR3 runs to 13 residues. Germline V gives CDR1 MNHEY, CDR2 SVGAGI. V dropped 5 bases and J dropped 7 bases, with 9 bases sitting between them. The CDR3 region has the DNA TGTGCCAGCAGTCGGGACGGGAATTCACCCCTCCACTTT. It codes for CASSRDGNSPLHF.

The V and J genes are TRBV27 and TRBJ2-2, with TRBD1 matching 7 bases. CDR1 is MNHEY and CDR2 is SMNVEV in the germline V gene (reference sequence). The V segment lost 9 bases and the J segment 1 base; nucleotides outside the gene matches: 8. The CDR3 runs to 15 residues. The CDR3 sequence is CASRYRGLNTGELFF. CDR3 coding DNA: TGTGCCAGTAGATACAGGGGCTTGAACACCGGGGAGCTGTTTTTT.